Each of the 26 T cell receptor beta chains below was sequenced from the same sample in a study of T cell clonotyping in hematopoietic cell transplantation. Libraries were prepared by immunoSEQ multiplex PCR; TCRdb keeps only in-frame clonotypes and omits some of them. There are thousands of clones in the sample; more than 75% occur only once, and around 7.1% lies in the top ten. Time point denoted: recipient sample about 28 days before transplant, after cytoreduction. Sequencing used peripheral blood mononuclear cells, obtained before stem cell transplant. These receptors were collected from a man aged 55 to 70 with acute myeloid leukemia. Some clones in this sample may be carry-over from other donors' samples.

V and J are TRBV15 and TRBJ1-1, with D possibly being TRBD1 (5 bases). Germline values: CDR1 LNHNV, CDR2 YYDKDF (reference sequence). Trimming took 5 bases from V and 1 from J, leaving 11 bases between them. This CDR3 is built from 14 residues. The DNA of the CDR3 is TGTGCCACCAGCTCCTTTGGGGCGAACACTGAAGCTTTCTTT. Translated, it gives CATSSFGANTEAFF.

The rearrangement links TRBV7-2 to TRBJ2-7; 9 bases are a match to TRBD2. With V trimmed by 5 bases and J by 3 bases, 11 bases remained unmatched. This CDR3 comprises 16 residues. Germline-derived CDR1 and CDR2 are SGHTA and FQGNSA. The CDR3 sequence is CASSPRQRGVFYEQYF. CDR3 DNA: TGTGCCAGCAGCCCCCGCCAGCGGGGGGTCTTCTACGAGCAGTACTTC.

The rearrangement uses TRBV30 and TRBJ1-4; 7 nucleotides agree with TRBD1. Germline CDR1 and CDR2: GTSNPN and SVGIG (reference sequence). V shed 2 bases, J shed 4 bases, and the junction held 10 bases outside the gene matches. The CDR3 runs to 16 residues. The CDR3 coding sequence is TGTGCCTGGAGTCGCCCCTTGACAGGGTTTAATGAAAAACTGTTTTTT. It codes for CAWSRPLTGFNEKLFF.

The chain combines TRBV6-5 with TRBJ1-4; unclear D gene. The germline V and J ends were trimmed by 6 bases and 4 bases, with 9 bases remaining between them. Germline V CDR1 and CDR2: MNHEY, SVGAGI. The CDR3 is 13 amino acids. The CDR3 reads CASRDGFNEKLFF. DNA of the CDR3: TGTGCCAGCAGGGACGGATTTAATGAAAAACTGTTTTTT.

The chain combines TRBV19 with TRBJ2-7, with TRBD2 identical over 7 bases. This CDR3 comprises 14 residues. Germline V gene data show CDR1 as LNHDA and CDR2 as SQIVND (reference sequence). Germline trimming cut 5 bases from V and 7 bases from J; bases unmatched to any gene: 11. CDR3 coding DNA: TGTGCCAGTAGTCCCCTAGCGGAACCTAGGGAGCAGTACTTC. This codes for CASSPLAEPREQYF.

The chain uses TRBV28 and TRBJ1-2; a weak D match, TRBD1 (6 bases). Germline V gene data show CDR1 as MDHEN and CDR2 as SYDVKM. V dropped 7 bases and J dropped 2 bases, with 17 bases sitting between them. This CDR3 has 15 amino acids. CDR3 residues: CASIEGGGQNYGYTF. For the CDR3, the DNA is TGTGCCAGCATAGAAGGGGGAGGGCAGAACTATGGCTACACCTTC.

The gene calls are TRBV19 and TRBJ2-3; unclear D gene. Germline lookup yields CDR1 LNHDA and CDR2 SQIVND (reference sequence). The V end was cut by 7 bases, the J end by 4 bases, with 6 bases between. The CDR3 runs to 11 residues. Here the CDR3 DNA reads TGTGCCAGTATTGAGGCAGATACGCAGTATTTT. The encoded protein is CASIEADTQYF.

The rearrangement links TRBV9 to TRBJ2-1; 12 bases map to TRBD2. The CDR3 has 17 residues. After removal of 0 bases from V and 0 bases from J, the junction contained 1 base not matched to a gene. CDR1 is SGDLS, CDR2 YYNGEE, per germline. The CDR3 sequence is CASSVELAGGSYNEQFF. Here the CDR3 DNA reads TGTGCCAGCAGCGTAGAACTAGCGGGGGGCTCCTACAATGAGCAGTTCTTC.

The chain is built from TRBV6-6 and TRBJ1-1, with D possibly TRBD1 on 5 matching bases. Looked up from germline, CDR1 is MNHNY and CDR2 is SVGAGI (reference sequence). Trimming took off 6 bases at V and 1 base at J, with 12 bases between the two ends. The CDR3 is 14 amino acids. CDR3 sequence: CASRDGGGNTEAFF. CDR3 in DNA: TGTGCCAGCAGGGACGGGGGGGGGAACACTGAAGCTTTCTTT.

The V gene is TRBV5-1, the J gene TRBJ2-3; D might be TRBD2 (6 bases). Germline values: CDR1 SGHRS, CDR2 YFSETQ. Between the trimmed V and J ends, which lost 2 bases and 0 bases, there was a span of 10 bases. CDR3 size: 15 residues. Here the CDR3 DNA reads TGCGCCAGCAGCTTCGGGGGACCTAGCACAGATACGCAGTATTTT. It specifies CASSFGGPSTDTQYF.

The CDR3 spells CASSQGTGVQPQHF. The CDR3 bases are TGCGCCAGCAGCCAAGGGACAGGGGTTCAGCCCCAGCATTTT. V and J are TRBV4-1 and TRBJ1-5, with 9 bases aligning to TRBD1. Germline V gene sequence: CDR1 MGHRA, CDR2 YSYEKL. CDR3 length equals 14 residues. Trimming at V came to 1 base and at J to 6 bases, leaving 1 base not matched to a gene.

This rearrangement joins TRBV5-6 to TRBJ2-3, with D uncertain. This CDR3 region has 12 residues. Germline CDR1 reads SGHDT; CDR2 reads YYEEEE. The V end was cut by 4 bases, the J end by 3 bases, with 6 bases between. CDR3 nucleotide sequence: TGTGCCAGCAGCCGACCTACAGATACGCAGTATTTT. Encoded protein: CASSRPTDTQYF.

The chain is built from TRBV5-1 and TRBJ2-1; possible D gene TRBD1, 6 bases. Germline assignment: CDR1 SGHRS and CDR2 YFSETQ. The CDR3 has 15 residues. The V end was cut by 4 bases, the J end by 6 bases, with 17 bases between. CDR3 DNA sequence: TGCGCCAGCAGCCCGTGGCAGGGGATGGGCAATGAGCAGTTCTTC. Protein: CASSPWQGMGNEQFF.

The V and J genes are TRBV5-1 and TRBJ2-3; D may match TRBD1 or TRBD2 (5 bases each). The CDR3 runs 14 residues. The germline gives CDR1 SGHRS, CDR2 YFSETQ. V was trimmed by 4 bases and J by 2 bases, leaving 11 bases between them. The CDR3 protein is CASSPRGDTDTQYF. The CDR3 DNA follows: TGCGCCAGCAGCCCGCGAGGGGACACAGATACGCAGTATTTT.

The chain carries TRBV6-5 and TRBJ2-7; tentative D call: TRBD2 (5 bases). V shed 0 bases and J shed 5 bases, with 17 bases lying between them. Germline lookup yields CDR1 MNHEY and CDR2 SVGAGI. The CDR3 consists of 16 residues. CDR3 in DNA: TGTGCCAGCAGTTACTCGAGGGCAGCCGGAGTAAACGAGCAGTACTTC. This gives the protein CASSYSRAAGVNEQYF.

This chain uses TRBV7-8 with TRBJ1-5, with TRBD1 matching 7 bases. CDR3 size: 15 residues. Germline CDR1 is SGHVS and CDR2 is FQNEAQ. Unmatched junction bases numbered 4, after V lost 5 bases and J lost 0 bases. The CDR3 region is CASSRTGNSNQPQHF. The CDR3 region has the DNA TGTGCCAGCAGCCGGACAGGCAATAGCAATCAGCCCCAGCATTTT.

The genes are TRBV28 and TRBJ1-2; D might be TRBD1 (5 bases). CDR3 length: 15 amino acids. V shed 2 bases and J shed 4 bases, with 14 bases lying between them. Per the germline V gene, CDR1 is MDHEN and CDR2 is SYDVKM. The CDR3 protein is CASSLSRGRIYGYTF. CDR3 coding DNA: TGTGCCAGCAGTTTAAGTCGGGGACGGATCTATGGCTACACCTTC.

This rearrangement joins TRBV7-8 to TRBJ2-3; D might be TRBD1 or TRBD2, each matching 5 bases. CDR3 size: 16 residues. The ends were cut back, 4 bases at V and 1 base at J, with 15 bases in the middle. Germline loops: CDR1 SGHVS, CDR2 FQNEAQ. In DNA, the CDR3 is TGTGCCAGCAGCTCACTCGCAGGGAGACGCACAGATACGCAGTATTTT. This codes for CASSSLAGRRTDTQYF. Using reference TRBV7-8 and TRBJ2-3 for the parts outside the CDR3, the full variable domain is GAGVSQSPRYKVAKRGQDVALRCDPISGHVSLFWYQQALGQGPEFLTYFQNEAQLDKSGLPSDRFFAERPEGSVSTLKIQRTQQEDSAVYLCASSSLAGRRTDTQYFGPGTRLTVL.

This chain joins TRBV5-1 and TRBJ1-1; D is uncertain. Trimming stripped 3 bases from V and 1 base from J, with 10 bases between. This CDR3 contains 14 residues. CDR1 SGHRS and CDR2 YFSETQ come from the germline V gene. The CDR3 loop reads CASSSTTENTEAFF. CDR3 nucleotides: TGCGCCAGCAGCTCTACCACAGAGAACACTGAAGCTTTCTTT. Filled out from reference TRBV5-1 and TRBJ1-1, the complete variable domain reads KAGVTQTPRYLIKTRGQQVTLSCSPISGHRSVSWYQQTPGQGLQFLFEYFSETQRNKGNFPGRFSGRQFSNSRSEMNVSTLELGDSALYLCASSSTTENTEAFFGQGTRLTVV.

The rearrangement joins TRBV2 to TRBJ2-7; no firm D call. V lost 1 base and J 10 bases, leaving 5 bases between the germline ends. This CDR3 spans 10 amino acids. The germline V gene has CDR1 SNHLY and CDR2 FYNNEI. Here the CDR3 DNA reads TGTGCCAGCAGTGAAGAAATACAGTACTTC. Protein sequence: CASSEEIQYF.

The chain combines TRBV2 with TRBJ1-3, with 9 bases matching TRBD1. Trimming at V came to 9 bases and at J to 0 bases, leaving 9 bases not matched to a gene. The germline V gene encodes CDR1 SNHLY and CDR2 FYNNEI. The CDR3 runs 16 residues. This CDR3 reads CASLKDRGVSGNTIYF. CDR3 coding DNA: TGTGCCAGTTTAAAGGACAGGGGTGTCTCTGGAAACACCATATATTTT.

The rearrangement links TRBV19 to TRBJ2-2, with TRBD2 matching 11 bases. In germline, CDR1 is LNHDA, CDR2 SQIVND (reference sequence). The trim removed 4 bases at V and 5 bases at J, leaving 12 bases unmatched. The CDR3 sequence is 18 residues long. CDR3 sequence: CASSTYSGRASGTGELFF. The CDR3, as DNA: TGTGCCAGTAGTACATATAGCGGGAGGGCCTCTGGGACCGGGGAGCTGTTTTTT.

The chain links TRBV6-5 to TRBJ2-1, with no clear D. V was clipped by 5 bases and J by 3 bases, with 11 bases between them. The CDR3 consists of 14 residues. The germline V gene has CDR1 MNHEY and CDR2 SVGAGI. The CDR3 here is CASSPRVGYNEQFF. The CDR3, as DNA: TGTGCCAGCAGTCCCAGAGTAGGCTACAATGAGCAGTTCTTC.

The genes are TRBV20-1 and TRBJ1-1; D is unresolved. The CDR3 totals 11 residues. V lost 6 bases, J lost 3 bases, and 8 bases lay in between. Germline assignment: CDR1 DFQATT and CDR2 SNEGSKA (reference sequence). This CDR3 reads CSAGRDTEAFF. In DNA, the CDR3 is TGCAGTGCGGGTAGGGACACTGAAGCTTTCTTT.

The chain is built from TRBV5-6 and TRBJ2-7; D uncertain. The CDR3 extends over 13 amino acids. Germline loops: CDR1 SGHDT, CDR2 YYEEEE. V lost 4 bases, J lost 2 bases, and 10 bases lay in between. In nucleotides, the CDR3 is TGTGCCAGCAGCCCAGCTTATGCCTACGAGCAGTACTTC. Translation: CASSPAYAYEQYF.

The chain links TRBV6-6 to TRBJ2-5, with 10 bases aligning to TRBD1. J lost 5 bases, V lost 6 bases, and 12 bases had no gene match. CDR1 is MNHNY, CDR2 SVGAGI, per germline (reference sequence). The CDR3 is 16 residues long. CDR3 sequence reads: CASRDLGTGEFETQYF. CDR3 nucleotides: TGTGCCAGCAGGGATTTAGGGACAGGGGAATTCGAGACCCAGTACTTC.